This T cell receptor (beta chain) was identified during a study of cytomegalovirus exposure and HLA in healthy donors (dated by TCRdb to 2015 to 2018). About the investigation overall: An earlier analysis of more than 550 of the donors reported about 280 Gb of sequence data and 117 million unique TCR beta sequences obtained from around 180 million T cells. The aim of the study was to test whether cataloging public T cell receptors could identify signatures of past pathogen exposure. HLA typing covered class I and class II loci at four-digit resolution. Because of strong linkage in the cohort, roughly five DR-DQ haplotypes were treated as single units for association and clustering. Typing coverage differed by locus: A, B, C, DRB1 and DQB1 were typed in roughly 629-630 donors, DQA1 in 522, DPA1 in roughly 590, and DPB1 in approximately 450. A later analysis re-examined previously published TCR beta repertoires from about 670 donors and added high-resolution HLA genotyping to investigate patterns of TCR occurrence. Of the roughly 400 genotyped donors, over 70% fell in the genetic ancestry cluster associated with self-reported Caucasian donors. The study profiled the T cell repertoires of hundreds of subjects by immunosequencing and related them to cytomegalovirus serostatus. In an earlier analysis of more than 550 of the donors, high-throughput TCR beta sequencing was used to judge whether each TCR beta V gene segment behaved as functional or pseudogenic. All discovery cohort repertoires had been generated using a single sequencing platform. High-throughput TCR immunosequencing, statistical association of individual TCRs with disease status, and machine learning were combined to predict cytomegalovirus infection status. Across roughly 420 genotyped donors of the cohort, an average of about 250,000 unique TCR beta nucleotide sequences per donor were sequenced, and 15% to 20% of those sequences were non-productive. A later genetic analysis took genome-wide SNP genotypes for about three fifths of the 666 donors and used that subset as a discovery cohort. The later analysis used no new phenotypic data to find candidate immune exposures, relying instead on TCR beta sequences and their occurrence across donors. Roughly 300 gigabases of sequencing data and tens of millions of unique TCR sequences were included in an early release covering roughly 700 HLA-typed donors. Besides the first cohort of 550 to 750 subjects, a separate validation cohort made up of over a hundred different subjects was used. Donor age, sex, ethnicity and CMV serostatus were compiled alongside the repertoire data. Overall study outcomes, separate from this receptor: Only TCR beta chains were sequenced in this cohort, and the absence of alpha or paired-chain data limited detectable features. Most TCR sequences were observed very rarely across donors, whereas some public TCRs were present in many individuals. Linkage disequilibrium might explain the correlated functional status among segregating V segments, but an unknown experimental factor could not be ruled out. Because HLA typing was missing for some donors at each locus, association tests included only the typed subset. A further reported finding was that TCR beta sequences accurately predicted the HLA-A and HLA-B alleles for most subjects in the first cohort. Compared with the roughly 720-donor mean, donors in an Asian-associated ancestry cluster had fewer N-insertions in productive TCRs, according to a later genetic analysis. Specific HLA alleles were associated with about 17,000 TCR beta sequences at a false discovery rate of 0.05 in a later analysis. According to a later analysis, most CMV-associated TCR beta chains appeared to be HLA-restricted, and the HLA associations seemed to be driven largely by CMV exposure. The authors suggested that the approach could potentially be generalized to other disease states and immunological phenotypes. Several of the top co-occurrence clusters appeared to be linked to parvovirus B19, influenza, CMV and Epstein-Barr virus, according to a later analysis. In an earlier analysis of some 500 of the donors, most TCR beta V segments appeared in productive rearrangements about 87% or about 30% of the time, broadly matching IMGT annotations. The presence/absence analyses assumed that sequencing depth was roughly uniform across donors, and that assumption may not be true. A cluster of highly shared sequence variants was judged likely to be a technical artifact of the sequencing pipeline. The 87-base-pair reads could not distinguish some IMGT-functional V segments, including TRBV6-2 and TRBV6-3, so those segments were excluded. In a later genetic analysis, a missense DCLRE1C variant was associated with V-gene and J-gene trimming of TCR beta chains, and the association was replicated in an independent cohort. Because counts were too low, roughly 17 rarely observed V segments, including chromosome 9 orphons, were left out of the earlier analysis of about 500 of the donors. The classifier was reported to diagnose cytomegalovirus status with high specificity and sensitivity in both the original cohort and the validation cohort. A later analysis found that HLA-associated TCR beta chains were more clonally expanded and had lower generation probabilities than equally common non-associated chains. The study gave a list of roughly 150 TCR beta chains associated with cytomegalovirus. Assigning TCR associations to individual alleles was difficult when HLA alleles, especially DR and DQ, strongly co-occurred. For the cohort, immune exposure information was limited to CMV serostatus. Three of the identified cytomegalovirus-associated TCR beta chains were confirmed in vitro to be specific for cytomegalovirus antigens. A later analysis found that TCR association rates varied across HLA loci, with DRB1 alleles showing the most associated TCRs and HLA-C alleles the fewest.

The cohort was made up of around 720 healthy bone marrow donors. Cohort members were all nominally healthy when sampled, although unrecorded immune exposures were likely present. The donor was CMV seronegative and belonged to the group of around 400 seronegative cohort members. A peripheral blood sample was collected from each donor, and TCR beta sequencing was performed on peripheral blood mononuclear cells. The Qiagen DNeasy Blood Extraction Kit was used to extract genomic DNA from the blood cell samples. The method behind the library was the immunoSEQ multiplex PCR assay. The multiplex PCR relied on a mix of 60 forward primers for TCR Vbeta segments and 13 reverse primers for TCR Jbeta segments. Amplification of the CDR3 region of rearranged TCR beta genes was performed with a multiplex PCR assay on genomic DNA. The Illumina HiSeq System was used to sequence the amplified TCR beta libraries as 87-base-pair reads. Per the authors' processing: A later analysis counted approximately 76 million unique TCR beta chains across the 666 repertoires, and 9.5 million to 11 million of these chains were shared by at least two donors. A nearest-neighbor algorithm error-corrected the raw reads and collapsed the reads into unique sequences, merging closely related sequences to remove PCR and sequencing errors. CDR3 sequences were aligned to IMGT reference sequences to assign V, D and J gene segments. Each retained sequence needed at least a six-nucleotide match to both a V gene segment and a J gene segment. A rearrangement was called productive if the CDR3 had no stop codons and remained in frame with V and J, and every other rearrangement was called non-productive. CDR3 was defined by IMGT convention, running from the second conserved V-encoded cysteine to the conserved J-encoded phenylalanine. In an earlier analysis of 500 to 650 of the donors, sequences lacking an unambiguous match to a single V gene segment were excluded. An earlier analysis of almost 600 of the donors classified V segments as functional when productive rearrangements were above 56.7% and as segregating when the standard deviation between donors was above 5%. A statistical classification framework was developed to diagnose cytomegalovirus status using the catalog of TCR beta chain sequences. In a later analysis, TCR nucleotide sequences were compared against IMGT/GENE-DB human TR gene sequences so that V and J genes could be assigned. The TCRdist pipeline was used in a later analysis to assign CDR3 sequences and most-parsimonious VDJ recombination scenarios. A later analysis defined each TCR beta chain by its CDR3 amino acid sequence plus V-gene family, and excluded reads lacking a unique V-gene family. As a way to deal with suspected cross-contamination and a sequencing artifact, a later analysis dropped nearly 600 nucleotide sequences that were highly shared and had low generation probability. In a later analysis, a clonal expansion index for each public chain was calculated from normalized within-repertoire ranks of inferred template counts. A later analysis computed generation probabilities with a VDJ recombination model fitted to out-of-frame rearrangements, and checked the results against IGoR. In a later analysis, hypergeometric tests were used to score TCR-TCR, TCR-HLA and TCR-CMV co-occurrence, with a repertoire-size bias correction applied to TCR pairs. To estimate false discovery rates, a later analysis permuted the HLA or CMV assignments 20 times. In a later analysis, co-occurring TCRs were grouped with DBSCAN, and TCRdist sequence similarity was added when clustering was performed within HLA-allele-positive subsets. Repertoires with fewer than 30,000 or more than 120,000 public chains were left out of co-occurrence clustering, as were five repertoires with anomalous nucleotide sharing. Sourced from immuneACCESS, this table was stored by TCRdb with only in-frame sequences that have V and J called. A share of the clones is absent; for the studies checked, an unresolved V gene accounts for under half, and the remainder has no known explanation. Clone size and the V and J calls come from that table; the DNA yielded D and trimming. This sample lists about 200,000 clones; about 88% were detected once. The ten largest clones add up to around 0.3% of the sample.

A note on this clone: No cognate antigen has been identified for it. No much larger clonotype is one base removed from it; base qualities were not supplied.

Relative to germline, V is 5 bases shorter and J is 4 bases shorter, with 8 bases between their ends. CDR1 and CDR2, looked up from the germline V gene, are MDHEN and SYDVKM. Taken from cysteine to phenylalanine, the CDR3 has 13 residues. Of the read, only the CDR3 DNA is kept; its 39 bases are in frame from base 1. The chain uses TRBV28 and TRBJ1-4; a confident D gene designation cannot be given. The receptor was isolated from a woman in her thirties in good health and CMV-seronegative. Sequences were obtained from PBMCs. CDR3 loop: CASSPPGNEKLFF. The bases read TGTGCCAGCAGTCCTCCGGGTAATGAAAAACTGTTTTTT.